Listed below are T cell receptor beta chains from one sample, sequenced in a study of T-cell memory formation after mild COVID-19. A single record per CDR3 protein comes from TCRdb applying MiXCR to the 5' RACE reads. Among 450,000 or so distinct CDR3 sequences, about 23% were seen once, and the ten largest hold around 13%. Sequenced sample: PBMCs or a T cell subset sorted from them (not recorded which). The receptors shown here come from an adult woman who had mild COVID-19 (a few samples of this study predate the infection). Cell type and time point are not known. Each CDR3 is given with its conserved first and last residue. A D gene is named only where the DNA matches it firmly. Clone sizes are given selectively: once, few, many, or a class where the clone is expanded.

cdr3_nt | cdr3_aa | j_call | d_call | clone_size | v_call
TGTGCCAGCATTGGGGCGGCAGACAATGAGCAGTTCTTC | CASIGAADNEQFF | TRBJ2-1 | - | few | TRBV6-6
TGTGCCAGCAGCTTAGACACAGGGGGGGCCTACAATGAGCAGTTCTTC | CASSLDTGGAYNEQFF | TRBJ2-1 | - | - | TRBV11-2
TGCAGTGCTAGAGGACTAGCGGGAGGGCCTTCCCTCGAGCAGTACTTC | CSARGLAGGPSLEQYF | TRBJ2-7 | TRBD2 | few | TRBV20-1
TGCGCCAGCAGCCCGGGGGAGGGAAGCTACGAGCAGTACTTC | CASSPGEGSYEQYF | TRBJ2-7 | TRBD2 | - | TRBV5-1
TGTGCCACCAGGGGAGGGACAGGAACCGGGGAGCTGTTTTTT | CATRGGTGTGELFF | TRBJ2-2 | - | - | TRBV24-1
TGTGCCAGCAGCTTGGGGGTTGGCCAAGAGACCCAGTACTTC | CASSLGVGQETQYF | TRBJ2-5 | - | - | TRBV5-5
TGTGCCAGCAGTTCAGGAACAGGCACCCGAGGAGAGACCCAGTACTTC | CASSSGTGTRGETQYF | TRBJ2-5 | - | - | TRBV12-3/TRBV12-4
TGTGCCAGCAGCTTAGCTGGAGGAGGGTTTGAAGCTTTCTTT | CASSLAGGGFEAFF | TRBJ1-1 | - | - | TRBV7-9
TGTGCCAGCAGCATTGACAGGGGATCCTATGGCTACACCTTC | CASSIDRGSYGYTF | TRBJ1-2 | TRBD1 | - | TRBV5-6
TGCAGCGTGGCCGGGGGGGCTCTGGGAGATACGCAGTATTTT | CSVAGGALGDTQYF | TRBJ2-3 | TRBD2 | few | TRBV29-1
TGTGCCAGCAGCTCCGCCCGAACCGAGCAGTACTTC | CASSSARTEQYF | TRBJ2-7 | - | - | TRBV11-3
TGTGCCAGCAGCCAAGTCAGGGATTCCAACTATGGCTACACCTTC | CASSQVRDSNYGYTF | TRBJ1-2 | - | - | TRBV4-2
TGCGCCAGCAGCCGAGGACAGGCCTCTGGCGAGACCCAGTACTTC | CASSRGQASGETQYF | TRBJ2-5 | TRBD1 | few | TRBV5-1
TGCAGCGTTTCCGACAGATCTTCCTCCTACGAGCAGTACTTC | CSVSDRSSSYEQYF | TRBJ2-7 | - | - | TRBV29-1
TGTGCCAGCAGCCGGACTAGCGGCCAGACCTACGAGCAGTACTTC | CASSRTSGQTYEQYF | TRBJ2-7 | TRBD2 | - | TRBV11-3
TGTGCCACCAGCAGAGGAGGTTTGCAGGGAAGAGGGACTGAAGCTTTCTTT | CATSRGGLQGRGTEAFF | TRBJ1-1 | - | few | TRBV15
TGTGCCAGCAGCGATGGGCCAGCCAACCCACAAGAGACCCAGTACTTC | CASSDGPANPQETQYF | TRBJ2-5 | - | - | TRBV4-2
TGCAGCGTTGAAGGGGGAGAAACTGAAGCTTTCTTT | CSVEGGETEAFF | TRBJ1-1 | - | - | TRBV29-1
TGTGCCAGCAGCGCCCTCCTAGCGGGATCCTACAATGAGCAGTTCTTC | CASSALLAGSYNEQFF | TRBJ2-1 | TRBD2 | - | TRBV7-2
TGTGCCTGGAGTGTCGGGAGACAGGGCCATTCACCCCTCCACTTT | CAWSVGRQGHSPLHF | TRBJ1-6 | TRBD1 | few | TRBV30
TGTGCCACCAGTGAAAGGACAGGGGGCATCGCTGAAGCTTTCTTT | CATSERTGGIAEAFF | TRBJ1-1 | TRBD1 | - | TRBV24-1
TGTGCCACCCGACGGTGGTTGGGCACTGAAGCTTTCTTT | CATRRWLGTEAFF | TRBJ1-1 | - | - | TRBV24-1
TGCGCCAGCAGCTTGTCGGGGACCGAACACGTTCAGTACTTC | CASSLSGTEHVQYF | TRBJ2-4 | - | few | TRBV5-1
TGTGCCACCAGCAGAAATACCGGGACTAGCGGGACCCTAAGGACCCAGTACTTC | CATSRNTGTSGTLRTQYF | TRBJ2-5 | TRBD2 | - | TRBV15
TGCAGTGCGCTCTACCCCGGGATGGGGCACGAGCAGTACTTC | CSALYPGMGHEQYF | TRBJ2-7 | - | few | TRBV20-1
TGTGCCAGCAGCAAGGGACAGACTACCTCTGGAGCTTTCTTT | CASSKGQTTSGAFF | TRBJ1-1 | TRBD1 | few | TRBV6-2/TRBV6-3
TGTGCCATCAGTGAGTCGGGTTACTCTGGAAACACCATATATTTT | CAISESGYSGNTIYF | TRBJ1-3 | - | - | TRBV10-3
TGTGCCAGCAGCCAAGATTTCCGGAGCATGCCGGGGATCTCCATTTACGAGCAGTACTTC | CASSQDFRSMPGISIYEQYF | TRBJ2-7 | - | - | TRBV4-2
TGCAGTGCTCGGCCAGACGGATTGAACACTGAAGCTTTCTTT | CSARPDGLNTEAFF | TRBJ1-1 | - | - | TRBV20-1
TGTGCCAGCAGCCAAGCAGGGGGGGGGCACAATGAGCAGTTCTTC | CASSQAGGGHNEQFF | TRBJ2-1 | - | few | TRBV3-1